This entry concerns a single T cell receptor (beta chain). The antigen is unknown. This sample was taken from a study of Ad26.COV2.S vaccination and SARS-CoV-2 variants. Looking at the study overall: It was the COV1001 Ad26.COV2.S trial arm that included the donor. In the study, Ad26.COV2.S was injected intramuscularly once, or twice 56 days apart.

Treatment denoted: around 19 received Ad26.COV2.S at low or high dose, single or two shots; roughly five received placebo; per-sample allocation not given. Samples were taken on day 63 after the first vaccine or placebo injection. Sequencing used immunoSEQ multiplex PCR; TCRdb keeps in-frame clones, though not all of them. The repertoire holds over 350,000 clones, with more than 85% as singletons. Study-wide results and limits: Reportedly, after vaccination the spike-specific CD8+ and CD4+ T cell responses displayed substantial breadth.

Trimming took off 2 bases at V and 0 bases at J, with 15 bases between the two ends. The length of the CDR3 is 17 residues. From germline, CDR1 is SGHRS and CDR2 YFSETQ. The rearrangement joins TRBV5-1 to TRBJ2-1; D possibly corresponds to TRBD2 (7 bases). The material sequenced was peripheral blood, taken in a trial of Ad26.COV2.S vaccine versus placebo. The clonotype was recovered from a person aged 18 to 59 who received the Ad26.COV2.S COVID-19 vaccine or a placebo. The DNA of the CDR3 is TGCGCCAGCAGCTTCGACAGGCGGGGGAGCTCCTACAATGAGCAGTTCTTC. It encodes CASSFDRRGSSYNEQFF.